A selection of T cell receptor beta chains follows, all from one sample in a study of T cells in narcolepsy. The protocol was immunoSEQ multiplex PCR, while the TCRdb copy is restricted to in-frame clones and leaves out a portion. This sample yields around 35,000 clones, of which 82% are seen a single time; roughly 2.5% belongs to the top ten. Sample: CD45RA- memory CD4+ T cells from PBMCs. The source of these receptors is a human donor with narcolepsy. CDR3s include the opening cysteine and the closing phenylalanine or tryptophan. D genes are given only for firm matches. A clone size is listed for some rows: how often the clone was seen (once, few, many), or a class if it is expanded.

abundance: once
j_gene: TRBJ2-3
d_gene: NA
v_gene: TRBV18
CDR3aa: CASSPQDTQYF
CDR3nt: TGTGCCAGCTCACCCCAAGATACGCAGTATTTT

abundance: few
j_gene: TRBJ2-7
d_gene: NA
v_gene: TRBV7-2
CDR3aa: CASSSVRGYEQYF
CDR3nt: TGTGCCAGCAGCTCTGTAAGGGGGTACGAGCAGTACTTC

abundance: NA
j_gene: TRBJ2-7
d_gene: NA
v_gene: TRBV11-3
CDR3aa: CASSPAEGYEQYF
CDR3nt: TGTGCCAGCAGCCCCGCGGAAGGCTACGAGCAGTACTTC

abundance: NA
j_gene: TRBJ2-5
d_gene: NA
v_gene: TRBV7-9
CDR3aa: CASRSGPEETQYF
CDR3nt: TGTGCCAGCAGAAGCGGGCCGGAGGAGACCCAGTACTTC

abundance: NA
j_gene: TRBJ2-7
d_gene: NA
v_gene: TRBV6-5
CDR3aa: CASSGGGVHEQYF
CDR3nt: TGTGCCAGCAGTGGAGGGGGAGTCCACGAGCAGTACTTC

abundance: few
j_gene: TRBJ2-3
d_gene: NA
v_gene: TRBV6-6
CDR3aa: CASSGGTRPDTQYF
CDR3nt: TGTGCCAGCAGTGGCGGGACTCGGCCTGATACGCAGTATTTT

abundance: NA
j_gene: TRBJ2-7
d_gene: NA
v_gene: TRBV7-2
CDR3aa: CASSHQTASYEQYF
CDR3nt: TGTGCCAGCAGCCACCAGACAGCCTCCTACGAGCAGTACTTC

abundance: NA
j_gene: TRBJ2-3
d_gene: TRBD1
v_gene: TRBV29-1
CDR3aa: CSVEGPVSDRAIDTQYF
CDR3nt: TGCAGCGTTGAGGGCCCCGTTTCCGACAGGGCTATAGATACGCAGTATTTT

abundance: NA
j_gene: TRBJ1-3
d_gene: NA
v_gene: TRBV7-9
CDR3aa: CASSLVVQGGNTIYF
CDR3nt: TGTGCCAGCAGCTTAGTGGTGCAGGGCGGAAACACCATATATTTT

abundance: NA
j_gene: TRBJ1-2
d_gene: TRBD1
v_gene: TRBV27
CDR3aa: CASSPRDRAPGYTF
CDR3nt: TGTGCCAGCAGTCCCCGGGACAGGGCCCCGGGCTACACCTTC

abundance: NA
j_gene: TRBJ2-7
d_gene: TRBD1
v_gene: TRBV19
CDR3aa: CASSTGGSRYEQYF
CDR3nt: TGTGCCAGCTCGACAGGGGGTAGCCGCTACGAGCAGTACTTC

abundance: NA
j_gene: TRBJ2-7
d_gene: TRBD2
v_gene: TRBV5-7
CDR3aa: CASSLTSGSWYEQYF
CDR3nt: TGTGCCAGCAGTTTGACTAGCGGGAGCTGGTACGAGCAGTACTTC

abundance: NA
j_gene: TRBJ2-7
d_gene: NA
v_gene: TRBV19
CDR3aa: CASRGGAGGSYEQYF
CDR3nt: TGTGCCAGTAGGGGCGGGGCAGGGGGGTCCTACGAGCAGTACTTC

abundance: NA
j_gene: TRBJ2-1
d_gene: NA
v_gene: TRBV11-2
CDR3aa: CASSQSRVRVTEQFF
CDR3nt: TGTGCCAGCAGCCAATCCAGGGTAAGGGTAACGGAGCAGTTCTTC

abundance: NA
j_gene: TRBJ1-1
d_gene: NA
v_gene: TRBV5-4
CDR3aa: CASSVLWGASTEAFF
CDR3nt: TGTGCCAGCAGCGTCCTCTGGGGGGCGAGCACTGAAGCTTTCTTT

abundance: once
j_gene: TRBJ2-7
d_gene: NA
v_gene: TRBV9
CDR3aa: CASSSLQGHEQYF
CDR3nt: TGTGCCAGCAGCTCTCTACAAGGGCACGAGCAGTACTTC

abundance: NA
j_gene: TRBJ2-5
d_gene: NA
v_gene: TRBV29-1
CDR3aa: CSVVGGGLQQETQYF
CDR3nt: TGCAGCGTGGTAGGGGGGGGGCTGCAACAAGAGACCCAGTACTTC

abundance: NA
j_gene: TRBJ2-2
d_gene: TRBD2
v_gene: TRBV7-2
CDR3aa: CASSLAGGAVRGELFF
CDR3nt: TGTGCCAGCAGCTTAGCCGGGGGGGCGGTACGAGGGGAGCTGTTTTTT

abundance: NA
j_gene: TRBJ2-7
d_gene: NA
v_gene: TRBV29-1
CDR3aa: CSVAGTPAYEQYF
CDR3nt: TGCAGCGTTGCCGGGACGCCAGCCTACGAGCAGTACTTC

abundance: NA
j_gene: TRBJ2-1
d_gene: NA
v_gene: TRBV19
CDR3aa: CASSMGGDRDEQFF
CDR3nt: TGTGCCAGTAGTATGGGGGGCGACAGGGATGAGCAGTTCTTC

abundance: NA
j_gene: TRBJ2-1
d_gene: NA
v_gene: TRBV28
CDR3aa: CASSLLGAILNEQFF
CDR3nt: TGTGCCAGCAGTTTATTAGGGGCTATCCTCAATGAGCAGTTCTTC

abundance: NA
j_gene: TRBJ2-3
d_gene: TRBD1
v_gene: TRBV6-1
CDR3aa: CASSRTGYDTDTQYF
CDR3nt: TGTGCCAGCAGCCGGACAGGGTACGACACAGATACGCAGTATTTT

abundance: NA
j_gene: TRBJ1-6
d_gene: NA
v_gene: TRBV7-3
CDR3aa: CASSYAVSAGYNSPLHF
CDR3nt: TGTGCCAGCAGCTACGCGGTCTCGGCAGGGTATAATTCACCCCTCCACTTT

abundance: NA
j_gene: TRBJ1-1
d_gene: NA
v_gene: TRBV12-1
CDR3aa: CASSFVGGYVSGRTGNTEAFF
CDR3nt: TGTGCCAGCAGCTTTGTTGGAGGATATGTGAGCGGGCGGACCGGGAACACTGAAGCTTTCTTT

abundance: NA
j_gene: TRBJ2-7
d_gene: NA
v_gene: TRBV30
CDR3aa: CAWSPLTGPKPYEQYF
CDR3nt: TGTGCCTGGAGCCCCCTGACCGGGCCGAAACCCTACGAGCAGTACTTC

abundance: NA
j_gene: TRBJ2-2
d_gene: NA
v_gene: TRBV4-3
CDR3aa: CASANLGPAGTGELFF
CDR3nt: TGCGCCAGCGCGAATCTGGGGCCAGCAGGCACCGGGGAGCTGTTTTTT

abundance: once
j_gene: TRBJ1-1
d_gene: TRBD1
v_gene: TRBV5-5
CDR3aa: CASSLAADRGLSSAFF
CDR3nt: TGTGCCAGCAGTTTGGCGGCGGACAGGGGGCTTTCGTCAGCTTTCTTT

abundance: NA
j_gene: TRBJ1-3
d_gene: NA
v_gene: TRBV7-3
CDR3aa: CASSLPPLNTIYF
CDR3nt: TGTGCCAGCAGCTTACCCCCGCTAAACACCATATATTTT

abundance: once
j_gene: TRBJ2-6
d_gene: NA
v_gene: TRBV19
CDR3aa: CASSLPPRGSGANVLTF
CDR3nt: TGTGCCAGTAGTCTACCCCCAAGGGGCTCTGGGGCCAACGTCCTGACTTTC

abundance: NA
j_gene: TRBJ2-3
d_gene: TRBD2
v_gene: TRBV6-4
CDR3aa: CASSELAGGHTQYF
CDR3nt: TGTGCCAGCAGTGAACTAGCGGGAGGCCATACGCAGTATTTT

abundance: once
j_gene: TRBJ1-1
d_gene: NA
v_gene: TRBV7-2
CDR3aa: CASRSRRGTEAFF
CDR3nt: TGTGCCAGCAGATCCCGACGGGGCACTGAAGCTTTCTTT

abundance: NA
j_gene: TRBJ2-1
d_gene: NA
v_gene: TRBV29-1
CDR3aa: CSWSSGARGYNEQFF
CDR3nt: TGCAGCTGGTCGAGTGGTGCTCGGGGCTACAATGAGCAGTTCTTC

abundance: NA
j_gene: TRBJ1-6
d_gene: NA
v_gene: TRBV2
CDR3aa: CASTRARNSPLHF
CDR3nt: TGTGCCAGCACCAGGGCGCGGAATTCACCCCTCCACTTT

abundance: NA
j_gene: TRBJ2-3
d_gene: NA
v_gene: TRBV29-1
CDR3aa: CSVADSTDTQYF
CDR3nt: TGCAGCGTTGCGGATAGCACAGATACGCAGTATTTT

abundance: NA
j_gene: TRBJ1-6
d_gene: TRBD1
v_gene: TRBV11-2
CDR3aa: CASSTGQGIGSPLHF
CDR3nt: TGTGCCAGCAGCACCGGACAGGGGATCGGTTCACCCCTCCACTTT

abundance: NA
j_gene: TRBJ1-3
d_gene: NA
v_gene: TRBV6-5
CDR3aa: CASSDISSGNTIYF
CDR3nt: TGTGCCAGCAGTGACATTAGCTCTGGAAACACCATATATTTT

abundance: NA
j_gene: TRBJ1-4
d_gene: NA
v_gene: TRBV5-1
CDR3aa: CASSLAGPRNEKLFF
CDR3nt: TGCGCCAGCAGCTTGGCAGGACCGCGTAATGAAAAACTGTTTTTT

abundance: NA
j_gene: TRBJ2-7
d_gene: NA
v_gene: TRBV5-1
CDR3aa: CASSLALGDYEQYF
CDR3nt: TGCGCCAGCAGCTTGGCATTGGGAGACTACGAGCAGTACTTC

abundance: few
j_gene: TRBJ2-3
d_gene: TRBD2
v_gene: TRBV7-2
CDR3aa: CASSSVAGGSTDTQYF
CDR3nt: TGTGCCAGCAGCTCCGTAGCGGGGGGGAGCACAGATACGCAGTATTTT

abundance: NA
j_gene: TRBJ1-5
d_gene: NA
v_gene: TRBV28
CDR3aa: CASTTPAGGNQPQHF
CDR3nt: TGTGCCAGCACCACCCCCGCAGGGGGCAATCAGCCCCAGCATTTT

abundance: NA
j_gene: TRBJ1-5
d_gene: NA
v_gene: TRBV28
CDR3aa: CASSLIRGGNQPQHF
CDR3nt: TGTGCCAGCAGTTTAATCCGAGGGGGCAATCAGCCCCAGCATTTT

abundance: NA
j_gene: TRBJ2-3
d_gene: NA
v_gene: TRBV7-9
CDR3aa: CATQNIRGGRGTDTQYF
CDR3nt: TGTGCCACCCAAAACATACGTGGAGGGCGAGGCACAGATACGCAGTATTTT

abundance: few
j_gene: TRBJ1-5
d_gene: TRBD1
v_gene: TRBV7-4
CDR3aa: CASSFGTGTPQHF
CDR3nt: TGTGCCAGCAGCTTTGGGACAGGGACCCCCCAGCATTTT

abundance: once
j_gene: TRBJ1-6
d_gene: NA
v_gene: TRBV6-5
CDR3aa: CASSRGGSRTSPLHF
CDR3nt: TGTGCCAGCAGCCGCGGGGGGAGCAGGACATCACCCCTCCACTTT

abundance: few
j_gene: TRBJ2-1
d_gene: TRBD1
v_gene: TRBV12-5
CDR3aa: CASGQGTGLHNEQFF
CDR3nt: TGTGCTAGTGGTCAAGGGACAGGGTTACACAATGAGCAGTTCTTC

abundance: NA
j_gene: TRBJ2-7
d_gene: NA
v_gene: TRBV7-3
CDR3aa: CASSLESGVGEQYF
CDR3nt: TGTGCCAGCAGCTTAGAGAGTGGGGTGGGGGAGCAGTACTTC

abundance: NA
j_gene: TRBJ1-3
d_gene: NA
v_gene: TRBV7-2
CDR3aa: CASSLVGSNSGNTIYF
CDR3nt: TGTGCCAGCAGCTTAGTGGGCAGCAACTCTGGAAACACCATATATTTT

abundance: NA
j_gene: TRBJ2-1
d_gene: NA
v_gene: TRBV11-3
CDR3aa: CASSLEGAHEQFF
CDR3nt: TGTGCCAGCAGCTTAGAGGGGGCGCATGAGCAGTTCTTC

abundance: NA
j_gene: TRBJ1-1
d_gene: NA
v_gene: TRBV2
CDR3aa: CASSVDSALNTEAFF
CDR3nt: TGTGCCAGCAGTGTTGATTCGGCGTTAAACACTGAAGCTTTCTTT

abundance: NA
j_gene: TRBJ1-5
d_gene: NA
v_gene: TRBV19
CDR3aa: CASSIGARGPQGRPQHF
CDR3nt: TGTGCCAGTAGTATAGGCGCTCGGGGGCCCCAAGGGCGGCCCCAGCATTTT

abundance: NA
j_gene: TRBJ2-3
d_gene: TRBD1
v_gene: TRBV4-3
CDR3aa: CASSQDMSASGGDTQYF
CDR3nt: TGCGCCAGCAGCCAAGATATGAGCGCGTCAGGGGGAGATACGCAGTATTTT

abundance: NA
j_gene: TRBJ2-5
d_gene: NA
v_gene: TRBV19
CDR3aa: CASSINSLPGTQYF
CDR3nt: TGTGCCAGTAGTATAAATAGCCTCCCGGGGACCCAGTACTTC

abundance: NA
j_gene: TRBJ2-7
d_gene: NA
v_gene: TRBV6-6
CDR3aa: CASSYSQGSYEQYF
CDR3nt: TGTGCCAGCAGTTACTCGCAGGGATCCTACGAGCAGTACTTC